This T cell receptor (beta chain) was identified during a study of blood T cell repertoires in COVID-19. Study in general: The analysed material was cDNA or gDNA that came from T cells, B-cell-depleted T cells, or PBMCs.

The CDR3 sequence is 14 residues long. Trimming cost V 5 bases and J 6 bases, with 16 bases left between them. Germline V gene sequence: CDR1 SGHNT, CDR2 YYREEE (reference sequence). As processed by the authors: Scientists estimated how many nucleated cells there were by amplifying reference gene primers. Profiling relied on immunoSEQ multiplex PCR, and the TCRdb table lists in-frame clones only, not all of them. Clone size and V and J calls were adopted from that table, with D and trimming inferred from the DNA. The sample shows about 150,000 clones, 80% to 90% of them seen only once. The clonotype was recovered from a woman between 45 and 65 years old with acute or convalescent COVID-19. Source material: peripheral blood. The chain uses TRBV5-4 and TRBJ2-3, with D maybe TRBD1 (5 bases). The CDR3 loop is CASSPRQSSDTQYF. Written as DNA, the CDR3 is TGTGCCAGCAGTCCCCGACAGAGTAGTGATACGCAGTATTTT.